Each of the 3 T cell receptor beta chains below was sequenced from the same sample in a study of blood T cell repertoires in COVID-19. TCRdb keeps only in-frame clones here, not all; method: immunoSEQ multiplex PCR. The table shows about 220,000 clones, with almost 90% occurring only once. Sample: PBMCs or T cells enriched from blood (not recorded which). The receptors stem from a man under 40 who had been exposed to COVID-19.

The chain is built from TRBV13 and TRBJ2-5; a possible D gene is TRBD1 (5 bases). From germline, CDR1 is PRHDT and CDR2 FYEKMQ (reference sequence). This CDR3 has 15 amino acids. V dropped 0 bases and J dropped 2 bases, with 10 bases sitting between them. CDR3 sequence reads: CASSLGRQTQETQYF. CDR3 in DNA: TGTGCCAGCAGCTTAGGGCGACAGACACAAGAGACCCAGTACTTC. The full variable domain, rest sourced from reference TRBV13 and TRBJ2-5, is AAGVIQSPRHLIKEKRETATLKCYPIPRHDTVYWYQQGPGQDPQFLISFYEKMQSDKGSIPDRFSAQQFSDYHSELNMSSLELGDSALYFCASSLGRQTQETQYFGPGTRLLVL.

V and J are TRBV20-1 and TRBJ2-3; TRBD1 agrees at 9 bases. CDR1 and CDR2 from the germline V gene are DFQATT and SNEGSKA (reference sequence). V dropped 3 bases and J dropped 2; count of bases not matched to a gene: 9. The CDR3 length is 16 residues. The CDR3 loop is CSASGGQGSYTDTQYF. The CDR3, as DNA: TGCAGTGCTAGTGGGGGACAGGGTAGTTACACAGATACGCAGTATTTT.

The V and J genes are TRBV15 and TRBJ2-1, with 8 bases that match TRBD2. Germline V CDR1 and CDR2: LNHNV, YYDKDF (reference sequence). The CDR3 has 17 residues. V trimming: 2 bases; J trimming: 9 bases; junction bases outside the gene matches: 15. CDR3 region: CATSRRPRGGRGGEQFF. CDR3 bases: TGTGCCACCAGCAGAAGACCCCGGGGGGGCCGGGGTGGTGAGCAGTTCTTC. Full variable domain (missing parts from reference TRBV15 and TRBJ2-1): DAMVIQNPRYQVTQFGKPVTLSCSQTLNHNVMYWYQQKSSQAPKLLFHYYDKDFNNEADTPDNFQSRRPNTSFCFLDIRSPGLGDTAMYLCATSRRPRGGRGGEQFFGPGTRLTVL.